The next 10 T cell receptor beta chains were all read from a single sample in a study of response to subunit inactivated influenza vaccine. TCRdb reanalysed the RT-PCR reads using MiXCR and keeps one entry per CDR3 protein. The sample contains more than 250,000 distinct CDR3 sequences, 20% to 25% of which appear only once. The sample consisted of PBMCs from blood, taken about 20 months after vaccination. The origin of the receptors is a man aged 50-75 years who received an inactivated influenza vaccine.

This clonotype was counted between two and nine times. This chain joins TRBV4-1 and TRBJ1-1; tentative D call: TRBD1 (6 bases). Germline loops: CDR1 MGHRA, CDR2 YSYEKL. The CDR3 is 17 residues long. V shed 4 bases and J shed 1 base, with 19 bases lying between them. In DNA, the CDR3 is TGCGCCAGCAGCCCGCGCCCCTCGGACAGACAGAACACTGAAGCTTTCTTT. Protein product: CASSPRPSDRQNTEAFF.

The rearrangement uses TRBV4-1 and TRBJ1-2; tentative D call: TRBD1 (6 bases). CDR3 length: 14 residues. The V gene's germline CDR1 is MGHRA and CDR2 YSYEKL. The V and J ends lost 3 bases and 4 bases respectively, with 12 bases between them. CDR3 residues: CASSQKGQFYGYTF. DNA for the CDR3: TGCGCCAGCAGCCAGAAGGGACAATTCTATGGCTACACCTTC.

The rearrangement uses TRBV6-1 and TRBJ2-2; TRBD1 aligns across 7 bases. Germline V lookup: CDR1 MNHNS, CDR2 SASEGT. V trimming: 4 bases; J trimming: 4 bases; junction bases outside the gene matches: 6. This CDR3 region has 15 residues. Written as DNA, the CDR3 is TGTGCCAGCAGTGTACAGGGGAAAGGCACCGGGGAGCTGTTTTTT. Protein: CASSVQGKGTGELFF.

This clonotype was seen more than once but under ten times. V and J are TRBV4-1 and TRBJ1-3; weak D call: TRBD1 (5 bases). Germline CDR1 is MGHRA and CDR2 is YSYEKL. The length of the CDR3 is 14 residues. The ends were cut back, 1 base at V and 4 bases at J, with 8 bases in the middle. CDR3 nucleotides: TGCGCCAGCAGCCAAGTGTGGGGGGGAAACACCATATATTTT. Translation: CASSQVWGGNTIYF.

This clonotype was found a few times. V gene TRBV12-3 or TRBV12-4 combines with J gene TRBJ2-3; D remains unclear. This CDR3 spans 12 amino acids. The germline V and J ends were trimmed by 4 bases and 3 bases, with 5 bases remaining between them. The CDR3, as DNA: TGTGCCAGCAGTTCAATAACAGATACGCAGTATTTT. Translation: CASSSITDTQYF.

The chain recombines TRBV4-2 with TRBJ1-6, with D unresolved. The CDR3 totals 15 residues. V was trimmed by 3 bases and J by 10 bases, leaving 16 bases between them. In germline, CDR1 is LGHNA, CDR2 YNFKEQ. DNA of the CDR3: TGTGCCAGCAGCCAGAGAAGGACCATGGAATCACCCCTCCACTTT. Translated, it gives CASSQRRTMESPLHF.

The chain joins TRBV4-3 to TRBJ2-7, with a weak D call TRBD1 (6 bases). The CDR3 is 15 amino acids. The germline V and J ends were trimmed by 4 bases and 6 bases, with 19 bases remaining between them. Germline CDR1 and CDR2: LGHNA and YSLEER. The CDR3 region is CASSRRADSYGEQYF. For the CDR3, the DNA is TGCGCCAGCAGCCGCCGAGCGGACAGCTACGGCGAGCAGTACTTC.

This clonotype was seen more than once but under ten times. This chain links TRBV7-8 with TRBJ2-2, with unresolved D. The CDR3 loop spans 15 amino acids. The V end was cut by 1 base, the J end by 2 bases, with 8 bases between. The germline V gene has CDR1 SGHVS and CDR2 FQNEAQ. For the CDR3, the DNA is TGTGCCAGCAGCTTAGTTAGGGTCAACACCGGGGAGCTGTTTTTT. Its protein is CASSLVRVNTGELFF.

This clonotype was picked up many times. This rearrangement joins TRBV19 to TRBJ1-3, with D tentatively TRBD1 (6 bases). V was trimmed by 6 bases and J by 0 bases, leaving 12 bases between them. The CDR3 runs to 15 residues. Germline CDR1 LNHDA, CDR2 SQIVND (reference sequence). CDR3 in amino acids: CASRAGQHSGNTIYF. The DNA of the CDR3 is TGTGCCAGTAGAGCCGGACAGCACTCTGGAAACACCATATATTTT. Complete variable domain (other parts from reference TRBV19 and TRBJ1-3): DGGITQSPKYLFRKEGQNVTLSCEQNLNHDAMYWYRQDPGQGLRLIYYSQIVNDFQKGDIAEGYSVSREKKESFPLTVTSAQKNPTAFYLCASRAGQHSGNTIYFGEGSWLTVV.

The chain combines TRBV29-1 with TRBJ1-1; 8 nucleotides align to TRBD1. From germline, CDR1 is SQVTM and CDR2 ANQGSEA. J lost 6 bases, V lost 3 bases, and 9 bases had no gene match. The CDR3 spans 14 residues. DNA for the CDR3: TGCAGCGTTGATAAGCAGGGGGCTTGGTCTGAAGCTTTCTTT. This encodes CSVDKQGAWSEAFF.